What follows describes a single TCR beta chain. The specificity of this receptor is unknown. It has no much larger one-base neighbor in the sample; base qualities were not kept. These data come from a study of blood T cell repertoires in COVID-19 (dated by TCRdb to the early 2020s). Context from the whole study: Samples from collaborators originated in the United States, Italy and Spain and spanned both the acute and convalescent phases of COVID-19. The prospective study material was composed of cDNA or gDNA derived from T cells, B-cell-depleted T cells, or PBMCs. The dataset comprised deeply sampled blood TCRbeta repertoires from subjects exposed to, actively infected with, or recovered from COVID-19. A de-identified subject ID, COVID-19 status, age in years and sex were almost always included in the sample metadata. Where HLA class I and class II types were available, the types were taken from metadata supplied by the sample provider, not from assay-based typing. A freely available public database, intended as a resource for researchers studying the immune response to SARS-CoV-2, is where the repertoires were released. The samples were drawn from the first 160 participants of the ongoing ImmuneRACE study and from some 1,300 subjects provided by 6 global collaborators.

At the junction V is shortened by 1 base and J by 3 bases; bases outside the gene matches: 4. According to the germline V gene, CDR1 reads SGHRS and CDR2 reads YFSETQ. From its cysteine to its phenylalanine, the CDR3 spans 15 amino acids. CDR3 DNA is the only sequence kept; it has 45 bases, read in frame from the first base. Study-level results and caveats: The quantity of clinical and demographic metadata differed by source and by participant and was supplied without curation.

Whole blood was collected in K2EDTA tubes by collaborating institutions according to the institutions' own protocols. For TCRbeta analysis, collaborators shipped samples in one of three forms: frozen whole blood, isolated PBMCs, or DNA extracted from either of those sample types. The immunoSEQ Assay, a bias-controlled multiplex PCR, was used to amplify TCRbeta CDR3 regions from genomic DNA. As for the authors' bioinformatics: Within the assay, amplification of reference gene primers was used to estimate how many nucleated cells each sample contained. To quantify the absolute abundance of each unique TCRbeta CDR3 rearrangement, sequence reads were collapsed and filtered. For each sample, productive Simpson clonality was calculated by taking the square root of Simpson's diversity index across productive rearrangements. TCRdb took over this immuneACCESS table, retaining in-frame rearrangements with V and J assigned. Such tables are incomplete; in checked studies, under half of the missing clones stem from an unresolved V gene, and the remainder is unexplained. For V, J and clone size, that table is used; D and trimming come from the DNA. The sample data list around 97,000 clones, and 82% of these were observed just once. The ten largest clones take up under 11% of the sample.

This clonotype was sampled from a man in his 70s with acute or convalescent COVID-19. Here the chain combines TRBV5-1 and TRBJ2-3; 8 of the junction bases match TRBD2. Sequenced material: peripheral blood. The DNA is TGCGCCAGCAGCTTGACAAGCGGGGGAACAGATACGCAGTATTTT. It translates as CASSLTSGGTDTQYF.